This T cell receptor (beta chain) was obtained from a study of neurological immune-mediated disorders. Many counts were recorded for this clonotype. TCRdb called the 5' RACE reads again in MiXCR, with one record for every CDR3 protein. The repertoire includes tens of thousands of distinct CDR3 sequences, more than 6% of them detected once, and approximately 4.3% sits in the top ten. The clonotype was recovered from a woman aged 35 to 49 in good health. The specimen sequenced was PBMCs.

The CDR3 reads CASSHNRGLAIPQETQYF. The CDR3 DNA sequence: TGTGCCAGCAGCCACAACAGGGGGCTAGCGATACCCCAAGAGACCCAGTACTTC. The chain employs TRBV7-2 and TRBJ2-5; 9 bases map to TRBD1. The CDR3 sequence is 18 residues long. J gave up 1 base and V 5 bases, and 14 bases lay outside the gene matches. The germline gives CDR1 SGHTA, CDR2 FQGNSA. The complete variable domain, with remaining parts taken from reference TRBV7-2 and TRBJ2-5, reads GAGVSQSPSNKVTEKGKDVELRCDPISGHTALYWYRQSLGQGLEFLIYFQGNSAPDKSGLPSDRFSAERTGGSVSTLTIQRTQQEDSAVYLCASSHNRGLAIPQETQYFGPGTRLLVL.